Listed below are T cell receptor beta chains from one sample, sequenced in a study of cytomegalovirus exposure and HLA in healthy donors. Libraries were prepared by immunoSEQ multiplex PCR; TCRdb keeps only in-frame clonotypes and omits some of them. The sample shows tens of thousands of clones, about four fifths of them seen only once. Sequenced material: PBMCs. The receptor set was obtained from a man over 45 in good health and CMV-seronegative. Both conserved end residues are part of each CDR3. Some rows have no size entry. The others give once, few or many, or a class for an expanded clone.

- TRBV27 CASSLVGQATIVGANVLTF
- TRBV6-5 CASSYSDNSGANVLTF
once TRBV6-5 CASSYGRVYNEQFF
- TRBV28 CASTWGGAQETQYF
- TRBV10-3 CAISESREGQSSTQYF
- TRBV28 CASSVETGYEQYF
- TRBV5-5 CASSLTGSYEQYF
- TRBV5-4 CASSFQLAGDIVGELFF
- TRBV4-1 CASSLTTGVNTGELFF
- TRBV2 CASRYTSGRDGEQFF
- TRBV19 CASSPGIGSGNTIYF
- TRBV28 CASSPTGVGRVYGYTF
few TRBV19 CASQLATNTGELFF
- TRBV10-3 CAINRGAPTYEQYF
- TRBV28 CASSTDRVPTEAFF
- TRBV28 CASSPQGPKEHF
- TRBV6-1 CASSSKGGLPSEQYF
- TRBV18 CASSPRLAGGSIYEQFF
- TRBV10-3 CAISSPPGQRISGANVLTF
- TRBV6-6 CASRTLEGYNSPLHF
- TRBV6-6 CASSRGGAGIGEQYF
- TRBV13 CASSPGPYRTYTGELFF
- TRBV5-1 CASSLAPGQGRTSRETQYF
- TRBV28 CASSVDRAYTEAFF
- TRBV27 CASSLLLQGGSTYNEQFF
- TRBV9 CASSPHLAGANEQFF
- TRBV12-2 CASRLFGGAMSRRVKETQYF
- TRBV9 CASSGTGGYNEQFF
many TRBV6-5 CASSLQGLSGNTIYF
- TRBV19 CASSSTGLENEQFF
- TRBV28 CASSRGRTNYGYTF
- TRBV11-1 CASSLVGTGITDTQYF
few TRBV4-1 CASSPAPRANYGYTF
- TRBV5-4 CASSFRGGNYGYTF
- TRBV27 CASSRNDQGQPQHF
- TRBV5-4 CASSLGQGKAYEQYF